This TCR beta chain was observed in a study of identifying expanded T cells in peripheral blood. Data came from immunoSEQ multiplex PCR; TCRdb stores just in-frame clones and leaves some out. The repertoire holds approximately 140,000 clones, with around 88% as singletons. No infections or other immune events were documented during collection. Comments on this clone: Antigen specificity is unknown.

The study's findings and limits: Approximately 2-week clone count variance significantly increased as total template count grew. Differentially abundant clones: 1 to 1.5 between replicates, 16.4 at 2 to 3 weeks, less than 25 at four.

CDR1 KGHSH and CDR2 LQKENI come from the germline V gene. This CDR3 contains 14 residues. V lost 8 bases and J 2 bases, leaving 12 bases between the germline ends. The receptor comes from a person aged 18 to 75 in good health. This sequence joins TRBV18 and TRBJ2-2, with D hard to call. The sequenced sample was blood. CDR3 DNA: TGTGCCAGCGCAATGGGCGTAAACACCGGGGAGCTGTTTTTT. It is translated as CASAMGVNTGELFF.